Below, 6 T cell receptor beta chains from the same sample are listed, as sequenced in a study of CD8 T cells in ankylosing spondylitis. TCRdb independently ran MiXCR on the 5' RACE reads; one entry per CDR3 protein. Of around 150,000 distinct CDR3 sequences in the sample, 11% were seen once. Material for sequencing was blood, either unsorted or a sorted T cell fraction (not recorded which). These TCRs come from a male donor with ankylosing spondylitis or in good health (not recorded which).

The chain combines TRBV5-1 with TRBJ1-2; no reliable D call. Germline V gives CDR1 SGHRS, CDR2 YFSETQ. The ends were cut back, 2 bases at V and 4 bases at J, with 18 bases in the middle. The CDR3 sequence is 16 residues long. CDR3 protein: CASSFITTESFYGYTF. DNA for the CDR3: TGCGCCAGCAGCTTTATCACGACGGAAAGCTTCTATGGCTACACCTTC.

This clonotype was recorded at least ten times. This rearrangement joins TRBV5-1 to TRBJ2-7; TRBD1 might be the D (6 bases). The germline V gene encodes CDR1 SGHRS and CDR2 YFSETQ. The CDR3 covers 14 residues. V dropped 6 bases and J dropped 1 base, with 14 bases sitting between them. This chain's CDR3 is CASNKDRTSYEQYF. The CDR3 bases are TGCGCCAGCAATAAGGACAGAACTTCCTACGAGCAGTACTTC.

The sample holds many counts of this clonotype. The rearrangement uses TRBV5-1 and TRBJ2-1; TRBD2 agrees at 13 bases. Germline trimming cut 5 bases from V and 7 bases from J; bases unmatched to any gene: 9. Germline CDR1 and CDR2: SGHRS and YFSETQ. The CDR3 contains 16 residues. CDR3 loop: CASSLPGTSGINEQFF. CDR3 DNA sequence: TGCGCCAGCAGTCTACCCGGGACTAGCGGGATTAATGAGCAGTTCTTC.

This clonotype has ten or more counts. V and J are TRBV29-1 and TRBJ2-1; 10 bases map to TRBD2. The CDR3 loop spans 14 amino acids. Germline V gene sequence: CDR1 SQVTM, CDR2 ANQGSEA. With V trimmed by 3 bases and J by 10 bases, 9 bases remained unmatched. The CDR3 DNA follows: TGCAGCGTTGAGCCTAGCGGGAGCCCCAACGAGCAGTTCTTC. Translation: CSVEPSGSPNEQFF.

This clonotype was seen at least ten times. The chain employs TRBV5-1 and TRBJ1-3; 8 nucleotides match TRBD1. Trimming cost V 2 bases and J 2 bases; bases outside gene matches: 3. The CDR3 has 15 residues. Per the germline V gene, CDR1 is SGHRS and CDR2 is YFSETQ. Here the CDR3 DNA reads TGCGCCAGCAGCTTAACAGGGGGAACTGGAAACACCATATATTTT. Its protein is CASSLTGGTGNTIYF.

The CDR3 DNA is TGTGCCACCAGCAGAGATTTGGGGTTGGCGAACACCGGGGAGCTGTTTTTT. Translating it yields CATSRDLGLANTGELFF. The chain has TRBV15 and TRBJ2-2; D is unresolved. Looked up from germline, CDR1 is LNHNV and CDR2 is YYDKDF (reference sequence). Deletions cut 0 bases from V and 0 bases from J, with 11 bases between. The CDR3 sequence is 17 residues long.